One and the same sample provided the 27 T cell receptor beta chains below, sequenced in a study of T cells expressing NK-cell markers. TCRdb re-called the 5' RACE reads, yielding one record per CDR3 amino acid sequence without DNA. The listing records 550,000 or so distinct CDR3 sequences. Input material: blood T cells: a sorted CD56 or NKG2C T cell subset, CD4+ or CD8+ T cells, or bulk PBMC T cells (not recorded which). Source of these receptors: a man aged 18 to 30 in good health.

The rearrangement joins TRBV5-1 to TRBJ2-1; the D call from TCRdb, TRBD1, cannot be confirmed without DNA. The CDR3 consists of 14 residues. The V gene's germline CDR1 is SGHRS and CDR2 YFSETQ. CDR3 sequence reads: CASSLARSGDEQFF.

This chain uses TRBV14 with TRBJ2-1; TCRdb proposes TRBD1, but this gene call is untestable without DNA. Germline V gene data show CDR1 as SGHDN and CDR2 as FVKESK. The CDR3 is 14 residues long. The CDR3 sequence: CASSPQAGWDEQFF.

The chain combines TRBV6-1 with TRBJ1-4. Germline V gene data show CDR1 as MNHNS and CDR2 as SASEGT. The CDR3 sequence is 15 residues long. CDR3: CASSELGVDGRKLFF.

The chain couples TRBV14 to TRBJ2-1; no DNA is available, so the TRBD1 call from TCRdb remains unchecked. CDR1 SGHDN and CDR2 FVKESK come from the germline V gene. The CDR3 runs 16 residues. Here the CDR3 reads CASSRLGTGADNEQFF.

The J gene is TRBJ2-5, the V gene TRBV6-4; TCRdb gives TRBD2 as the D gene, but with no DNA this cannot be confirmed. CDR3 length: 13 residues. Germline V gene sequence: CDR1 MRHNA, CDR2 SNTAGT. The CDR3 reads CASSEGPSGAQYF.

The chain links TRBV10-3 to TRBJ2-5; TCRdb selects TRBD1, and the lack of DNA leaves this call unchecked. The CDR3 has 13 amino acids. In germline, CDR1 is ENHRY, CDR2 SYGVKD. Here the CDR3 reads CAIGDRVQETQYF.

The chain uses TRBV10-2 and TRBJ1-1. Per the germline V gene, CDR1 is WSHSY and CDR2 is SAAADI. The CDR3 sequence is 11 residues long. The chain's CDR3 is CASTGNTEAFF.

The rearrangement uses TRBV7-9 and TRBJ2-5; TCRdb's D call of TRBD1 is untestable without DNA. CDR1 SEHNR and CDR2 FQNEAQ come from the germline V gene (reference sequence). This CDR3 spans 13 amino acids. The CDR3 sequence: CASRSGPGETQYF.

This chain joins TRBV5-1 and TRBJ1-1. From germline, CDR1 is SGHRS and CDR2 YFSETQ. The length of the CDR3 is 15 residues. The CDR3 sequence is CASSSNGFRNTEAFF.

The CDR3 here is CASSMTANTEAFF. The gene calls are TRBV3-1 and TRBJ1-1; with no DNA, the TCRdb D assignment of TRBD1 cannot be verified. CDR3 size: 13 residues. Germline values: CDR1 LGHDT, CDR2 YNNKEL (reference sequence). The variable domain in full, completed from reference TRBV3-1 and TRBJ1-1, reads DTAVSQTPKYLVTQMGNDKSIKCEQNLGHDTMYWYKQDSKKFLKIMFSYNNKELIINETVPNRFSPKSPDKAHLNLHINSLELGDSAVYFCASSMTANTEAFFGQGTRLTVV.

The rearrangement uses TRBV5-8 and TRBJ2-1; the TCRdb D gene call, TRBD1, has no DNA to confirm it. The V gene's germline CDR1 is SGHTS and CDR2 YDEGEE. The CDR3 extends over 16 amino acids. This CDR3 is CASRSRVGVGANEQFF.

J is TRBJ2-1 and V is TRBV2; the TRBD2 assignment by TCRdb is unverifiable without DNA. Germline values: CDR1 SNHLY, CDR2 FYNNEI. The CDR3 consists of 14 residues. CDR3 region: CASRFGRSGNEQFF.

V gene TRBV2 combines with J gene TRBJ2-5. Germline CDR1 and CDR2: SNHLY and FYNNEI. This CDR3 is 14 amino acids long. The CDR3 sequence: CASSERVLGETQYF.

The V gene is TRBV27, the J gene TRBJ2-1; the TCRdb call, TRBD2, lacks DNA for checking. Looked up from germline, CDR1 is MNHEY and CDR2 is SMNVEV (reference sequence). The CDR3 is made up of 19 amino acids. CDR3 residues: CASSLELQTSGRGAGEQFF.

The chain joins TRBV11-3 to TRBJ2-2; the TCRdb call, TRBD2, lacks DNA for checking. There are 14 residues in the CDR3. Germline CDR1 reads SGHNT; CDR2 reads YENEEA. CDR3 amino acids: CASSPNRAGGELFF.

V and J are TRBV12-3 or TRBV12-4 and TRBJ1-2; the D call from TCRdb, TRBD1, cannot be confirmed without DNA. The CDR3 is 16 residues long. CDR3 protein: CASSSFRDREDGGYTF.

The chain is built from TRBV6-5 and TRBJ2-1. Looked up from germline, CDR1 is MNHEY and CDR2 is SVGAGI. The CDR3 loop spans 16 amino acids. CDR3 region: CASSYSWESSYNEQFF.

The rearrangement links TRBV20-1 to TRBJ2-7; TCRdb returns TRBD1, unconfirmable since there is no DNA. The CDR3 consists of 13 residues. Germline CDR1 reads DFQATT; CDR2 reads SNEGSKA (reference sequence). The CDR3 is CSARVRTGREQYF.

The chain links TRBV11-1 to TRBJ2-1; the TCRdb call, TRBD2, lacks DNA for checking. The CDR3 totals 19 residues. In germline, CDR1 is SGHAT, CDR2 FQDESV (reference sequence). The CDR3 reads CASSLSYSPREGSYNEQFF. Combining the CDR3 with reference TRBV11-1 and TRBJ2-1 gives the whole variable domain EAEVAQSPRYKITEKSQAVAFWCDPISGHATLYWYRQILGQGPELLVQFQDESVVDDSQLPKDRFSAERLKGVDSTLKIQPAELGDSAMYLCASSLSYSPREGSYNEQFFGPGTRLTVL.

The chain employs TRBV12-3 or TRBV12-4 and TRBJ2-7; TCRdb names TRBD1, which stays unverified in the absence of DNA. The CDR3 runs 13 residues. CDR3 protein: CASSSGTAYEQYF.

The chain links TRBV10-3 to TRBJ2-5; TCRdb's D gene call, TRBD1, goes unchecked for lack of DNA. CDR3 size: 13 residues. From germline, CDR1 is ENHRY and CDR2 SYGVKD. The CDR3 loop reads CAIRAGEGETQYF.

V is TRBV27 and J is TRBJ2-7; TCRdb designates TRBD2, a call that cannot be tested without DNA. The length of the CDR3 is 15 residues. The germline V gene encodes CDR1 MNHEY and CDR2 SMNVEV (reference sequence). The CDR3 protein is CASSLGTSGSYEQYF.

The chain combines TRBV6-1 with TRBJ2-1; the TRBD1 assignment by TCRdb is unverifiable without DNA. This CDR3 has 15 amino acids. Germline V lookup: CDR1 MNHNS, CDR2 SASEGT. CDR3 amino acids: CASSRPGGPRNEQFF.

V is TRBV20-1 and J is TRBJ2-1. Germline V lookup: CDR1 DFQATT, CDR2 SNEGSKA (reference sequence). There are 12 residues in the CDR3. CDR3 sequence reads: CSARDLAFEQFF.

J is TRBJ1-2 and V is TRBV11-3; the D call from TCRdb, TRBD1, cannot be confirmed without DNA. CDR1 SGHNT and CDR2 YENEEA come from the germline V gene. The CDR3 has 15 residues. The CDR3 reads CASSRGHPTNYGYTF.

The CDR3 loop is CAIRKTDEQFF. The chain links TRBV10-3 to TRBJ2-1. CDR3 length equals 11 residues. Germline V gene lookup returns CDR1 ENHRY and CDR2 SYGVKD.

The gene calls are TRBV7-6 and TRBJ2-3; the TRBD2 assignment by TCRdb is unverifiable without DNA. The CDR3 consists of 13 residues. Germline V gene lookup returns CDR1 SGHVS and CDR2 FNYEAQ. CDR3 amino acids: CASNRGPMDTQYF.